The source of this T cell receptor beta chain is a study of blood T cell repertoires in COVID-19. Overall study: Acute and convalescent COVID-19 samples came from the United States, Italy and Spain. PBMCs, B-cell-depleted T cells, or T cells provided the cDNA or gDNA that made up the material.

Germline lookup yields CDR1 LNHDA and CDR2 SQIVND (reference sequence). The CDR3 extends over 13 amino acids. V was shortened by 7 bases and J by 0 bases, with 7 bases between the two germline ends. Authors' data handling: Reference gene primer amplification gave estimated nucleated cell counts. Method: immunoSEQ multiplex PCR; TCRdb's copy keeps in-frame clones and lacks some. The V and J calls and clone size were taken over from that table, and D and trimming were inferred from the DNA. The sample holds 260,000 or so clones; 84% are singletons and the top ten take 8% to 9.5%. The sample comprised peripheral blood. This TCR derives from a human donor in a cohort sampled during active COVID-19. This chain uses TRBV19 with TRBJ1-5; no clear D gene. As DNA, the CDR3 is TGTGCCAGTACTGAGTATAGCAATCAGCCCCAGCATTTT. Translating it yields CASTEYSNQPQHF.